The next 16 T cell receptor beta chains were all read from a single sample in a study of molecular identifiers for immune sequencing clone quantification. From the PCR reads, TCRdb called clonotypes with MiXCR, one entry per CDR3 protein. The sample consists of around 480,000 distinct CDR3 sequences, around a fifth of them appearing once. Input material: naive CD8+ T cells from blood, with Jurkat cell RNA spiked in. As to subset: FACS-sorted CD8+CD4-CCR7+CD45RA+ naive T cells. The receptors here all came from a human donor in good health. Some libraries in this study had Jurkat cell RNA spiked in.

This clonotype came up a few times. The V gene is TRBV15, the J gene TRBJ2-4; the D gene is possibly TRBD2 (6 bases). CDR1 is LNHNV and CDR2 is YYDKDF in the germline V gene (reference sequence). Between the trimmed V and J ends, which lost 6 bases and 0 bases, there was a span of 12 bases. This CDR3 is 15 amino acids long. The DNA for the CDR3 is TGTGCCACCAGACCGGGAGTGGGAGCCAAAAACATTCAGTACTTC. Amino acid sequence: CATRPGVGAKNIQYF. The whole variable domain, remainder taken from reference TRBV15 and TRBJ2-4, is DAMVIQNPRYQVTQFGKPVTLSCSQTLNHNVMYWYQQKSSQAPKLLFHYYDKDFNNEADTPDNFQSRRPNTSFCFLDIRSPGLGDTAMYLCATRPGVGAKNIQYFGAGTRLSVL.

CDR3 in amino acids: CASSGTKGHEQYF. The CDR3 DNA reads as TGTGCCAGCAGCGGGACAAAGGGCCACGAGCAGTACTTC. This rearrangement joins TRBV7-3 to TRBJ2-7; possibly TRBD1 for D (6 bases). This CDR3 contains 13 residues. From germline, CDR1 is SGHTA and CDR2 FQGTGA. V was clipped by 5 bases and J by 5 bases, with 13 bases between them.

This rearrangement joins TRBV4-3 to TRBJ2-1, with D perhaps TRBD1 (6 bases). The CDR3 extends over 13 amino acids. Trimming removed 2 bases at V and 9 bases at J, with 11 bases between. Germline V CDR1 and CDR2: LGHNA, YSLEER. CDR3 DNA sequence: TGCGCCAGCAGCCAAATACAGGGTAGTGAGCAGTTCTTC. Protein sequence: CASSQIQGSEQFF.

This clonotype was seen more than once but under ten times. The genes are TRBV12-3 or TRBV12-4 and TRBJ2-1; TRBD1 matches 12 bases. The CDR3 consists of 15 residues. J was trimmed by 7 bases and V by 6 bases; bases with no gene match: 7. The CDR3 reads CASSSGQGARNEQFF. CDR3 DNA: TGTGCCAGCAGCTCGGGACAGGGGGCTAGGAATGAGCAGTTCTTC.

Notes on this clonotype: A much larger clone is a single base away; this may be a read error. The chain has TRBV11-2 and TRBJ2-3; a possible D gene is TRBD1 (6 bases). CDR1 and CDR2 from the germline V gene are SGHAT and FQNNGV. Deletions cut 2 bases from V and 5 bases from J, with 20 bases between. CDR3 length: 17 amino acids. This chain's CDR3 is CASSLIGGWGPKDTQYF. CDR3 nucleotide sequence: TGTGCCAGCAGCTTAATTGGCGGCTGGGGGCCCAAAGATACGCAGTATTTT.

This clonotype was counted a few times. The J gene is TRBJ2-2, the V gene TRBV6-6, with D possibly matching TRBD1 (5 bases). V shed 6 bases and J shed 5 bases, with 13 bases lying between them. Germline values: CDR1 MNHNY, CDR2 SVGAGI (reference sequence). The CDR3 has 14 residues. The CDR3 loop is CASSPGWYTGELFF. The CDR3 DNA sequence: TGTGCCAGCAGCCCAGGGTGGTATACCGGGGAGCTGTTTTTT.

A word on this clonotype: Given a much more abundant clone one base away, this may be a read error. J is TRBJ2-3 and V is TRBV7-9; tentative D call: TRBD2 (7 bases). With 5 bases removed from V and 6 bases from J, the gap between germline ends came to 21 bases. Germline V CDR1 and CDR2: SEHNR, FQNEAQ (reference sequence). The CDR3 length is 16 residues. The CDR3 reads CASSPRRGAQVDTQYF. As DNA, the CDR3 is TGTGCCAGCAGCCCGCGACGGGGGGCGCAAGTGGATACGCAGTATTTT.

V and J are TRBV20-1 and TRBJ1-3; the D is unclear. V gave up 0 bases and J gave up 4 bases, with 7 bases separating them. Germline values: CDR1 DFQATT, CDR2 SNEGSKA (reference sequence). The CDR3 sequence is 13 residues long. CDR3 in DNA: TGCAGTGCTAGAGAAGGAAACGGAAACACCATATATTTT. Residues: CSAREGNGNTIYF.

This clonotype has only a few counts. The chain links TRBV3-1 to TRBJ2-7; 8 nucleotides align to TRBD1. Germline V gives CDR1 LGHDT, CDR2 YNNKEL (reference sequence). The CDR3 spans 18 residues. J was trimmed by 5 bases and V by 0 bases; bases with no gene match: 15. The CDR3: CASSQDGTGQGPIDEQYF. The CDR3 DNA sequence: TGTGCCAGCAGCCAAGACGGGACAGGTCAGGGGCCCATTGACGAGCAGTACTTC.

This clonotype was seen many times. This sequence joins TRBV6-2 or TRBV6-3 and TRBJ1-1; the match to TRBD1 covers 9 bases. This CDR3 has 15 residues. CDR1 is MNHEY and CDR2 is SVGEGT in the germline V gene. V lost 4 bases and J lost 5; bases outside the gene matches: 8. The CDR3 reads CASSSSGTGYTEAFF. CDR3 nucleotides: TGTGCCAGCAGTTCCTCAGGGACAGGGTATACTGAAGCTTTCTTT.

In this sample, this clonotype turned up a few times. The V and J genes are TRBV18 and TRBJ2-7; TRBD1 matches at 11 bases. Germline CDR1 KGHSH, CDR2 LQKENI. The CDR3 has 14 residues. V lost 4 bases and J lost 5; bases outside the gene matches: 4. This chain's CDR3 is CASSRGTGGNEQYF. DNA of the CDR3: TGTGCCAGCTCACGGGGGACAGGGGGGAACGAGCAGTACTTC. The whole variable domain, remainder taken from reference TRBV18 and TRBJ2-7, is NAGVMQNPRHLVRRRGQEARLRCSPMKGHSHVYWYRQLPEEGLKFMVYLQKENIIDESGMPKERFSAEFPKEGPSILRIQQVVRGDSAAYFCASSRGTGGNEQYFGPGTRLTVT.

This clonotype was observed at least ten times. This sequence joins TRBV4-1 and TRBJ1-3; D ambiguous. Deletions cut 6 bases from V and 1 base from J, with 4 bases between. In germline, CDR1 is MGHRA, CDR2 YSYEKL. The CDR3 has 12 amino acids. The CDR3 nucleotides are TGCGCCAGCAGAGGGTCTGGAAACACCATATATTTT. Its translation: CASRGSGNTIYF.

Many counts were recorded for this clonotype. The chain joins TRBV20-1 to TRBJ2-7; TRBD1 matches 8 bases. In germline, CDR1 is DFQATT, CDR2 SNEGSKA (reference sequence). Trimming at V came to 6 bases and at J to 1 base, leaving 5 bases not matched to a gene. This CDR3 comprises 13 residues. The CDR3 region is CSARTGTSYEQYF. The CDR3 DNA reads TGCAGTGCCCGGACAGGGACTTCCTACGAGCAGTACTTC.

The genes are TRBV4-1 and TRBJ2-1; TRBD2 aligns across 9 bases. This CDR3 region has 16 residues. Germline V gene data show CDR1 as MGHRA and CDR2 as YSYEKL. V shed 1 base, J shed 8 bases, and the junction held 9 bases outside the gene matches. The CDR3 protein is CASSQALLAGWDEQFF. The CDR3 DNA reads TGCGCCAGCAGCCAAGCGTTGCTAGCGGGGTGGGATGAGCAGTTCTTC.

This clonotype was detected a few times. The rearrangement uses TRBV12-3 or TRBV12-4 and TRBJ2-7, with TRBD1 matching over 8 bases. There are 18 residues in the CDR3. The V and J ends lost 5 bases and 7 bases, in that order; junction bases with no gene match: 22. In nucleotides, the CDR3 is TGTGCCAGCAGTCACCTCCACGACAGGGGACCTCTAGATGGGGAGCAGTACTTC. It encodes CASSHLHDRGPLDGEQYF.

As for this clonotype: One base away lies a much larger clone, so this may be a sequencing read error. The rearrangement uses TRBV7-9 and TRBJ2-1; D not resolved. The germline CDR1 and CDR2 sequences are SEHNR and FQNEAQ (reference sequence). Trimming shortened V by 0 bases and J by 9 bases, and 12 bases separated the two germline ends. The CDR3 loop spans 14 amino acids. The CDR3 loop is CASSLAGVPFEQFF. CDR3 in DNA: TGTGCCAGCAGCTTAGCGGGTGTGCCCTTTGAGCAGTTCTTC.